This passage covers 20 T cell receptor beta chains from one sample sequenced in a study of breast tumors, draining lymph nodes, adjacent tissues. A single record per CDR3 protein comes from TCRdb applying MiXCR to the multiplex PCR reads. The sample has about 140,000 distinct CDR3 sequences, approximately 29% seen once. The lymph nodes were axillary draining lymph nodes from breast cancer patients. Sequenced sample: axillary lymph node tissue. Every receptor here comes from a female donor with breast cancer. Some clones in this sample may be carry-over from other donors' samples.

The sample holds many counts of this clonotype. A read error is possible here, since a much larger clone lies one base away. In DNA, the CDR3 is TGTGCCAGCAGCTTAAGGGGGGCTGGTTGGGAGACCCAGCACTTC. Translated, it gives CASSLRGAGWETQHF. V is TRBV7-2 and J is TRBJ2-5; D tentatively reads TRBD1 or TRBD2 (6 bases each). This CDR3 spans 15 amino acids. Per germline, CDR1 SGHTA and CDR2 FQGNSA.

The CDR3: CATSDSRGYTDTQYF. The CDR3 DNA reads TGTGCCACCAGTGATAGTCGGGGATACACAGATACGCAGTATTTT. The chain links TRBV24-1 to TRBJ2-3; possibly TRBD2 for D (5 bases). In germline, CDR1 is KGHDR, CDR2 SFDVKD. There are 15 residues in the CDR3. Trimming pared 3 bases from V and 2 bases from J, leaving 11 bases between.

This clonotype appeared many times. This chain connects TRBV4-2 to TRBJ2-1; a weak D match, TRBD1 (5 bases). The CDR3 length is 16 residues. The V and J ends lost 0 bases and 1 base respectively, with 10 bases between them. Germline V gives CDR1 LGHNA, CDR2 YNFKEQ. In DNA form, the CDR3 reads TGTGCCAGCAGCCAAGATAGGGGTGGGTCCTACAATGAGCAGTTCTTC. Residues: CASSQDRGGSYNEQFF.

At least ten counts were recorded for this clonotype. The rearrangement joins TRBV5-1 to TRBJ2-2, with D unresolved. Germline-derived CDR1 and CDR2 are SGHRS and YFSETQ. V gave up 4 bases and J gave up 5 bases, with 6 bases separating them. The CDR3 length is 12 residues. The CDR3 here is CASSQHTGELFF. The CDR3 DNA is TGCGCCAGCAGCCAACATACCGGGGAGCTGTTTTTT. The full variable domain, in which reference TRBV5-1 and TRBJ2-2 provide the parts outside the CDR3, is KAGVTQTPRYLIKTRGQQVTLSCSPISGHRSVSWYQQTPGQGLQFLFEYFSETQRNKGNFPGRFSGRQFSNSRSEMNVSTLELGDSALYLCASSQHTGELFFGEGSRLTVL.

J is TRBJ2-3 and V is TRBV29-1, with D uncertain. CDR3 length: 11 amino acids. Germline V lookup: CDR1 SQVTM, CDR2 ANQGSEA. The germline V and J ends were trimmed by 7 bases and 0 bases, with 5 bases remaining between them. Here the CDR3 reads CSGTSTDTQYF. CDR3 nucleotides: TGCAGCGGGACCAGCACAGATACGCAGTATTTT.

This clonotype was counted many times. The V gene is TRBV20-1, the J gene TRBJ2-7, with 7 bases fitting TRBD1. V shed 6 bases, J shed 2 bases, and the junction held 10 bases outside the gene matches. CDR1 and CDR2 (germline): DFQATT, SNEGSKA (reference sequence). The CDR3 sequence is 14 residues long. The CDR3 bases are TGCAGTGCAAAGGGACAGAGGGTAACCTACGAGCAGTACTTC. Protein sequence: CSAKGQRVTYEQYF.

This clonotype has at least ten counts. V and J are TRBV5-5 and TRBJ1-6; no reliable D call. The CDR3 has 15 amino acids. The V and J ends lost 2 bases and 6 bases respectively, with 12 bases between them. Germline CDR1 and CDR2: SGHKS and YYEKEE (reference sequence). DNA of the CDR3: TGTGCCAGCAGCTTCCTTTGGGAAGTTAATTCACCCCTCCACTTT. Residues: CASSFLWEVNSPLHF.

This clonotype occurred once. The chain carries TRBV19 and TRBJ1-6; D ambiguous. V was shortened by 4 bases and J by 0 bases, with 4 bases between the two germline ends. CDR3 length: 14 residues. CDR1 LNHDA and CDR2 SQIVND come from the germline V gene (reference sequence). The CDR3 spells CASSRDSYNSPLHF. The DNA for the CDR3 is TGTGCCAGTAGTAGGGACTCCTATAATTCACCCCTCCACTTT.

This clonotype occurred many times. The CDR3 loop reads CASSQAAGNNYGYTF. The DNA of the CDR3 is TGCGCCAGCAGCCAAGCCGCAGGGAACAACTATGGCTACACCTTC. The genes are TRBV4-1 and TRBJ1-2; TRBD1 might be the D (5 bases). The CDR3 sequence is 15 residues long. Trimming took off 1 base at V and 2 bases at J, with 11 bases between the two ends. Germline V gene sequence: CDR1 MGHRA, CDR2 YSYEKL.

This clonotype has at least ten counts. CDR3 DNA sequence: TGTGCCAGCAGCTTAAAGGGGGTCCATGGCTACACCTTC. It encodes CASSLKGVHGYTF. This sequence joins TRBV7-3 and TRBJ1-2; TRBD1 might be the D (6 bases). This CDR3 spans 13 amino acids. V was shortened by 1 base and J by 6 bases, with 9 bases between the two germline ends. Germline CDR1 reads SGHTA; CDR2 reads FQGTGA.

This clonotype has just one count. The junction departs from the called germline gene at one end, perhaps through a read error. This chain connects TRBV20-1 to TRBJ2-5; the D is unclear. The CDR3 runs to 11 residues. Per the germline V gene, CDR1 is DFQATT and CDR2 is SNEGSKA (reference sequence). The CDR3 DNA follows: TGCAGTGGATATAACATGCAGGCCCAGACCTTC. This sequence encodes CSGYNMQAQTF.

The gene calls are TRBV28 and TRBJ2-2, with 10 bases lining up with TRBD1. Germline V gives CDR1 MDHEN, CDR2 SYDVKM. The CDR3 is 16 residues long. With V trimmed by 1 base and J by 10 bases, 9 bases remained unmatched. CDR3 in DNA: TGTGCCAGCAGTTTATACCGGACAGGGGGTGCCGAGGAGCTGTTTTTT. It codes for CASSLYRTGGAEELFF.

This clonotype was detected ten times or more. Just one base apart from a much larger clone, this may be a read error. The gene calls are TRBV20-1 and TRBJ2-5, with TRBD2 identical over 9 bases. Per the germline V gene, CDR1 is DFQATT and CDR2 is SNEGSKA (reference sequence). Trimming took 5 bases from V and 7 from J; bases not matched to a gene: 11. The CDR3 contains 14 residues. CDR3 sequence reads: CSAPQPGLAATQYF. CDR3 in DNA: TGCAGTGCTCCCCAACCGGGACTAGCAGCGACCCAGTACTTC.

In its sample, this clonotype was seen many times. This sequence joins TRBV11-2 and TRBJ1-2; TRBD1 is a possible D gene (6 bases). The CDR3 consists of 15 residues. CDR1 is SGHAT and CDR2 is FQNNGV in the germline V gene. V lost 0 bases and J lost 3, with 11 bases in between. CDR3 sequence (DNA): TGTGCCAGCAGCTTAGAGGGGGGCGCGGACTATGGCTACACCTTC. It is translated as CASSLEGGADYGYTF. Full variable domain (remainder filled in from reference TRBV11-2 and TRBJ1-2): EAGVAQSPRYKIIEKRQSVAFWCNPISGHATLYWYQQILGQGPKLLIQFQNNGVVDDSQLPKDRFSAERLKGVDSTLKIQPAKLEDSAVYLCASSLEGGADYGYTFGSGTRLTVV.

J is TRBJ1-5 and V is TRBV4-2; D not certain. CDR3 length equals 9 residues. Germline CDR1 reads LGHNA; CDR2 reads YNFKEQ. V lost 2 bases to trimming and J lost 11 bases, with 1 base between them. The CDR3 here is CASSQSQHF. In DNA form, the CDR3 reads TGTGCCAGCAGCCAATCCCAGCATTTT.

This clonotype was seen repeatedly, ten times or more. The chain carries TRBV6-1 and TRBJ2-2; D remains unclear. In germline, CDR1 is MNHNS, CDR2 SASEGT. Trimming pared 2 bases from V and 2 bases from J, leaving 6 bases between. CDR3 length equals 14 residues. Here the CDR3 reads CASSEQVNTGELFF. DNA for the CDR3: TGTGCCAGCAGTGAACAGGTCAACACCGGGGAGCTGTTTTTT.

As to this clonotype: This may stem from a read error, because a much larger clone lies one nucleotide away. The rearrangement uses TRBV28 and TRBJ1-2; tentatively, D is TRBD1 (6 bases). CDR3 length equals 12 residues. Germline lookup yields CDR1 MDHEN and CDR2 SYDVKM. CDR3 region: CASSLVAGGYAF. In DNA form, the CDR3 reads TGTGCCAGCAGTTTGGTCGCCGGGGGCTACGCCTTC.

In this sample, this clonotype turned up many times. The chain joins TRBV2 to TRBJ2-5; possibly TRBD1 for D (6 bases). Germline assignment: CDR1 SNHLY and CDR2 FYNNEI. The V end was cut by 6 bases, the J end by 5 bases, with 19 bases between. The CDR3 is 15 residues long. CDR3 region: CASSATMGAWETQYF. CDR3 coding DNA: TGTGCCAGCAGCGCGACGATGGGGGCGTGGGAGACCCAGTACTTC. The complete variable domain, with remaining parts taken from reference TRBV2 and TRBJ2-5, reads EPEVTQTPSHQVTQMGQEVILRCVPISNHLYFYWYRQILGQKVEFLVSFYNNEISEKSEIFDDQFSVERPDGSNFTLKIRSTKLEDSAMYFCASSATMGAWETQYFGPGTRLLVL.

Ten or more counts support this clonotype. The chain is built from TRBV7-6 and TRBJ2-3, with 9 bases aligning to TRBD2. The germline V gene encodes CDR1 SGHVS and CDR2 FNYEAQ. This CDR3 is built from 13 residues. J was trimmed by 8 bases and V by 3 bases; bases with no gene match: 3. The CDR3 sequence is CASSLLAGSTQYF. The CDR3 region has the DNA TGTGCCAGCAGCTTGCTAGCGGGGTCTACGCAGTATTTT.

The chain has TRBV10-3 and TRBJ1-5; D not certain. The V gene lost 4 bases and the J gene lost 0 bases, with 13 bases spanning the gap. CDR1 and CDR2 (germline): ENHRY, SYGVKD. The CDR3 covers 16 residues. The CDR3 sequence is CAISGPWVNSNQPQHF. The CDR3 bases are TGTGCCATCAGTGGGCCCTGGGTGAATAGCAATCAGCCCCAGCATTTT.